The 9 T cell receptor beta chains below were found in one sample sequenced in a study of blood T cell repertoires in COVID-19. The protocol was immunoSEQ multiplex PCR, while the TCRdb copy is restricted to in-frame clones and leaves out a portion. The sample carries 100,000 to 150,000 clones, 70% to 90% recorded once. What was sequenced was peripheral blood. The source of these receptors is a woman aged 55-75 years with acute or convalescent COVID-19.

This clone was seen only a few times. The J gene is TRBJ1-6, the V gene TRBV9; TRBD1 agrees at 8 bases. Germline values: CDR1 SGDLS, CDR2 YYNGEE. There are 14 residues in the CDR3. After removal of 3 bases from V and 7 bases from J, the junction contained 3 bases not matched to a gene. The CDR3 DNA reads TGTGCCAGCAGCGGGACAGGGCTGAATTCACCCCTCCACTTT. Its translation: CASSGTGLNSPLHF.

V and J are TRBV9 and TRBJ1-1; tentatively, D is TRBD1 (6 bases). Germline lookup yields CDR1 SGDLS and CDR2 YYNGEE. CDR3 length equals 13 residues. V gave up 3 bases and J gave up 7 bases, with 13 bases separating them. CDR3 sequence: CASSGDLQGEAFF. CDR3 DNA sequence: TGTGCCAGCAGCGGGGACCTACAGGGTGAAGCTTTCTTT.

The chain carries TRBV2 and TRBJ1-1, with D possibly being TRBD1 (5 bases). V dropped 6 bases and J dropped 0 bases, with 11 bases sitting between them. The CDR3 spans 14 residues. The germline V gene encodes CDR1 SNHLY and CDR2 FYNNEI. Written as DNA, the CDR3 is TGTGCCAGCAGCGTAGACAGCTTGAACACTGAAGCTTTCTTT. It is translated as CASSVDSLNTEAFF. Full variable domain (remainder filled in from reference TRBV2 and TRBJ1-1): EPEVTQTPSHQVTQMGQEVILRCVPISNHLYFYWYRQILGQKVEFLVSFYNNEISEKSEIFDDQFSVERPDGSNFTLKIRSTKLEDSAMYFCASSVDSLNTEAFFGQGTRLTVV.

The rearrangement links TRBV30 to TRBJ2-1; 12 bases match TRBD2. The trim removed 0 bases at V and 9 bases at J, leaving 0 bases unmatched. The CDR3 extends over 13 amino acids. CDR1 and CDR2 (germline): GTSNPN, SVGIG (reference sequence). CDR3 residues: CAWSVLAGGEQFF. The CDR3 coding sequence is TGTGCCTGGAGTGTACTAGCGGGAGGTGAGCAGTTCTTC.

The genes are TRBV30 and TRBJ1-1; 7 bases line up with TRBD1. The V gene end was trimmed by 1 base and the J gene end by 6 bases; junction bases not matched to a gene: 5. Germline CDR1 reads GTSNPN; CDR2 reads SVGIG (reference sequence). This CDR3 is 13 amino acids long. Here the CDR3 DNA reads TGTGCCTGGAGTGCTTGGACAGGCCCTGAAGCTTTCTTT. Translation gives CAWSAWTGPEAFF.

The CDR3 spells CASSHSRTGGTNEKLFF. CDR3 sequence (DNA): TGCGCCAGCAGCCATTCTCGGACAGGGGGGACTAATGAAAAACTGTTTTTT. V usage is TRBV5-1 and J usage is TRBJ1-4; the match to TRBD1 covers 10 bases. In germline, CDR1 is SGHRS, CDR2 YFSETQ. The CDR3 sequence is 17 residues long. The junction had 8 bases not matched to a gene; V was cut back by 4 bases and J by 2 bases.

The chain carries TRBV7-9 and TRBJ2-2, with D possibly TRBD2 on 6 matching bases. The CDR3 extends over 13 amino acids. The germline V gene has CDR1 SEHNR and CDR2 FQNEAQ (reference sequence). The germline V and J ends were trimmed by 3 bases and 6 bases, with 8 bases remaining between them. CDR3 amino acids: CASSFVAAGELFF. CDR3 sequence (DNA): TGTGCCAGCAGCTTCGTAGCGGCCGGGGAGCTGTTTTTT.

The chain is built from TRBV20-1 and TRBJ1-5; D perhaps matches TRBD1 (6 bases). Trimming took 3 bases from V and 4 from J, leaving 10 bases between them. The CDR3 sequence is 13 residues long. Germline assignment: CDR1 DFQATT and CDR2 SNEGSKA (reference sequence). DNA for the CDR3: TGCAGTGCTAGTCGACAGGATAATCAGCCCCAGCATTTT. This sequence encodes CSASRQDNQPQHF.

This clone has just one count. The chain recombines TRBV5-1 with TRBJ1-2; D remains ambiguous. V was clipped by 6 bases and J by 3 bases, with 15 bases between them. Germline CDR1 SGHRS, CDR2 YFSETQ. The CDR3 sequence is 14 residues long. The CDR3 sequence: CASKRVNPDYGYTF. CDR3 DNA sequence: TGCGCCAGCAAGAGGGTTAATCCTGACTATGGCTACACCTTC. The whole variable domain, filled in from reference TRBV5-1 and TRBJ1-2, reads KAGVTQTPRYLIKTRGQQVTLSCSPISGHRSVSWYQQTPGQGLQFLFEYFSETQRNKGNFPGRFSGRQFSNSRSEMNVSTLELGDSALYLCASKRVNPDYGYTFGSGTRLTVV.